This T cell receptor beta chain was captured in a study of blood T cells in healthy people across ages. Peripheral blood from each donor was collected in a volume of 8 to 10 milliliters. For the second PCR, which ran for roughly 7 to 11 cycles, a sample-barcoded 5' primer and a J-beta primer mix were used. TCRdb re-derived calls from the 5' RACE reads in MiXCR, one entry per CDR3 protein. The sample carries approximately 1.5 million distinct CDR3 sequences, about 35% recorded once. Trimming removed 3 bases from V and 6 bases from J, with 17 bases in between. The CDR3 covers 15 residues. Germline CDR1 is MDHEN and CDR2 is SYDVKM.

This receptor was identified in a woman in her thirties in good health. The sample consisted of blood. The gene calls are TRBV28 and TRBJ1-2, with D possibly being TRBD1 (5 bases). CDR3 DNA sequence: TGTGCCAGCAGTTTGGAGGGGCGCGTAGTTCATGGCTACACCTTC. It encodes CASSLEGRVVHGYTF.